This TCR beta chain appears in the sequencing data of a study of blood T cell repertoires in COVID-19. For the study at large: In each case, the material was cDNA or gDNA derived from T cells, B-cell-depleted T cells, or PBMCs.

V shed 1 base and J 6 bases; nucleotides not matched to a gene: 6. The CDR3 covers 15 residues. CDR1 is SGHRS and CDR2 is YFSETQ in the germline V gene. Per the authors' pipeline: Reference gene primer amplification yielded estimated nucleated cell counts. TCRdb's table, derived via immunoSEQ multiplex PCR, lists solely in-frame clones and lacks some. From that table come the V and J calls and clone size; the DNA was used to work out D and trimming. The sample has 100,000 to 120,000 clones; less than 75% are singletons. The clonotype originates from a woman aged 35 to 49 with acute or convalescent COVID-19. The chain recombines TRBV5-1 with TRBJ1-5; 8 nucleotides agree with TRBD1. Sequencing used peripheral blood. CDR3 sequence: CASSLQGANGQPQHF. The CDR3 DNA follows: TGCGCCAGCAGCTTGCAGGGGGCTAATGGTCAGCCCCAGCATTTT. The variable domain in full, with the rest retrieved from reference TRBV5-1 and TRBJ1-5, is KAGVTQTPRYLIKTRGQQVTLSCSPISGHRSVSWYQQTPGQGLQFLFEYFSETQRNKGNFPGRFSGRQFSNSRSEMNVSTLELGDSALYLCASSLQGANGQPQHFGDGTRLSIL.